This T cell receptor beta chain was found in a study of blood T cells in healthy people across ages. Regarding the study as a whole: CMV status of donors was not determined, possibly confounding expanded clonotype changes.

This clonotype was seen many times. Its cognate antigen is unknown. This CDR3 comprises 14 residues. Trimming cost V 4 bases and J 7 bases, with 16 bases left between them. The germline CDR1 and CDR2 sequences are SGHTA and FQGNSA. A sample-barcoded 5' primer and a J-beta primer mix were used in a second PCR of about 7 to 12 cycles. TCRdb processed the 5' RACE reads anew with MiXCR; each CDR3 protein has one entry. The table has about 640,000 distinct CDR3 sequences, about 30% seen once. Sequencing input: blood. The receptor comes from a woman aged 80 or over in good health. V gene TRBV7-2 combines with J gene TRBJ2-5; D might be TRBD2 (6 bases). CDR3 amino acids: CASSYRGTDGTQYF. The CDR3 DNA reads TGTGCCAGCAGCTATCGCGGGACTGACGGGACCCAGTACTTC.